This T cell receptor beta chain was recovered during a study of T cell repertoires in cytomegalovirus infection. At the level of the study: It can be stated that public TCR beta signatures indicated CMV infection as well as a matching HLA type.

A remark on this clonotype: Its antigen remains unknown.

There are 15 residues in the CDR3. Trimming removed 8 bases at V and 1 base at J, with 18 bases between. TCRdb ran MiXCR on the reads and lists one entry per CDR3 protein. The profile shows 740,000 or so distinct CDR3 sequences, less than 40% of them singletons. Points from the study as a whole: HLA-C-restricted CMV clonotypes gave the most frequent clonotype in two of eight donors. Adding up the frequency of public TCR beta families identified people who carried CMV plus the relevant HLA.

The sequenced sample consisted of PBMCs. The receptor was derived from a human donor in good health (CMV status not recorded). Some clones in this sample may be carry-over from other donors' samples. The V gene is TRBV12-3 or TRBV12-4, the J gene TRBJ2-7; tentatively, D is TRBD2 (6 bases). CDR3 region: CASASVGTVSYEQYF. CDR3 nucleotides: TGTGCCAGCGCTAGTGTGGGGACTGTATCCTACGAGCAGTACTTC.